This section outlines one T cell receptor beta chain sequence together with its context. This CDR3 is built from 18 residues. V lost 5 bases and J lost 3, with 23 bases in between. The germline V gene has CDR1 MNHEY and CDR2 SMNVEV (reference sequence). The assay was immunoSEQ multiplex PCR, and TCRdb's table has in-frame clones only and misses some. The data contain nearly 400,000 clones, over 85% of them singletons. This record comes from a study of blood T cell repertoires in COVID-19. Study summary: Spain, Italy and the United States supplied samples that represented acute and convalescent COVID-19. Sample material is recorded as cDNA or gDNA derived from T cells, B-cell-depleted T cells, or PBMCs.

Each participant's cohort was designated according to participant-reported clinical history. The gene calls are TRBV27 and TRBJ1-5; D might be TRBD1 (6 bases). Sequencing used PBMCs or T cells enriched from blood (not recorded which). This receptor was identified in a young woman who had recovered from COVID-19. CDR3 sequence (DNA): TGTGCCAGCAGTCCCCGGGGAGGGGGGCAGGCCTACAATCAGCCCCAGCATTTT. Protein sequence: CASSPRGGGQAYNQPQHF.